This record covers a single TCR beta chain. In this sample, this clone turned up once. Its antigen specificity is not known. No qualities accompany the bases; no much larger clone lies one base away. This entry comes from a study of vaccination effects on CD4 cells after COVID-19 (dated by TCRdb to 2021 to 2024). Turning to the overall study: In the ViraFEST assay, PBMC were stimulated with viral peptide pools, and antigen-specific CD4+ T cell clonotypes were then identified by expansion using TCR sequencing. Altogether, 10 COVID-19 convalescent patients and 4 SARS-CoV-2-naive healthy vaccine recipients made up the full study. Each well held over 1.5 million PBMC cultured in IMDM containing approximately 5% human AB serum, roughly 9.6 IU/ml IL-2 and gentamicin, along with about 9.5 ug/ml peptides. Cultures from other donors in the study were sequenced using the Oncomine TCR Beta short-read assay on an Illumina iSeq 100. SARS-CoV-2 spike-specific CD4+ TCR repertoires from before and after mRNA vaccination were compared in COVID-19 convalescent patients and in infection-naive vaccine recipients. Post-vaccine samples across the study were collected a median of 72 days after the second dose, with a range of 14 to 241. Summary of the overall study and its limitations: Limitations of the study were the small number of convalescent patients and the absence of early post-infection timepoints. Marked clonal contraction was observed in both infection-induced and vaccine-induced clones at late post-vaccination timepoints, consistent with waning T cell responses. Among healthy vaccine recipients, nearly all vaccine-induced clones were SARS-CoV-2 mono-reactive, and only 1 of 255 was cross-reactive with common cold coronaviruses.

After roughly 11 days of culture, CD4+ T cells were isolated with the EasySep CD4+ T cell isolation kit. Each participant got two doses of an mRNA SARS-CoV-2 vaccine, either BNT162b2 or mRNA-1273. None of the healthy vaccine recipients had a prior SARS-CoV-2 infection, which was confirmed by nucleocapsid antibody tests that came back negative both before and after vaccination. On days 3 and 7, half of the culture medium was replaced with fresh IL-2-containing medium. Unless noted otherwise, every peptide stimulation condition was cultured in triplicate wells. Using Ficoll-Paque Plus gradient centrifugation, PBMC were separated from whole blood and then either used fresh or cryopreserved at -140C. Genomic DNA was extracted from cultured CD4+ T cells with the QIAamp micro DNA kit. Libraries were prepared through the immunoSEQ multiplex PCR assay. DNA from the cultured, isolated CD4+ T cells was subjected to TCR beta CDR3 sequencing. Regarding the original processing steps: Non-productive TCR sequences were removed, reads were trimmed to the CDR3 region, and CDR3s of at least 7 amino acids were retained. The MANAFEST web app was used to identify antigen-specific clonotypes by comparing expansion in peptide wells with expansion in reference cultures. To be called positive, a clone needed expansion at FDR<0.05 compared with the reference and with all other wells, an odds ratio greater than 5, and a frequency greater than 0.1% in two replicate wells. A clonotype was called cross-reactive if it was significantly expanded both in SARS-CoV-2 spike wells and in at least one common cold coronavirus spike condition. CDR3 similarity was assessed by Levenshtein distance using the stringdist R package, and unrooted trees were constructed with ape in R 3.6.1. Entries here come from immuneACCESS through TCRdb and include only in-frame sequences with V and J called. Some clones fail to appear in such tables; in the studies checked, an unresolved V gene covers under half of the shortfall, and the cause of the remainder is unknown. Clone size and the V and J calls come from that table; the DNA yielded D and trimming. This sample holds some 66,000 clones; under 80% were observed only once. Over 2% of the sample belongs to the ten largest clones.

According to the germline V gene (reference sequence), CDR1 reads SEHNR and CDR2 reads FQNEAQ. The CDR3, cysteine through phenylalanine, is 14 amino acids long. Left in the record is the CDR3 DNA by itself, 42 bases read in frame from the first base. The TCR comes from a human donor who received a COVID-19 vaccine. The sequences come from CD4+ T cells from PBMCs cultured without peptide, collected after COVID-19 vaccination. The chain is assembled from TRBV7-9 and TRBJ2-2; the D gene is perhaps TRBD1 or TRBD2, as each covers 5 bases. The bases are TGTGGATGGATGAGGGGCTCGAACACCGGGGAGCTGTTTTTT. Translated, it gives CGWMRGSNTGELFF. With the rest looked up from the reference TRBV7-9 and TRBJ2-2 genes rather than sequenced, the full variable domain is DTGVSQNPRHKITKRGQNVTFRCDPISEHNRLYWYRQTLGQGPEFLTYFQNEAQLEKSRLLSDRFSAERPKGSFSTLEIQRTEQGDSAMYLCGWMRGSNTGELFFGEGSRLTVL.